A selection of T cell receptor beta chains follows, all from one sample in a study of blood T cell repertoires in COVID-19. Produced via immunoSEQ multiplex PCR; TCRdb's table is partial and in-frame only. The repertoire holds around 200,000 clones, with approximately 83% as singletons. Source material: peripheral blood. These receptors originate from a man aged 55 to 70 with acute or convalescent COVID-19. The CDR3 runs from the conserved cysteine through the conserved F or W. D genes are given only for firm matches. The listing skips clone size in some rows; elsewhere it reads once, few, many or a size class.

TRBV9,TRBJ2-2,TRBD1,-,CASSVEDRGLGELFF,TGTGCCAGCAGCGTAGAGGACAGGGGTCTAGGGGAGCTGTTTTTT
TRBV27,TRBJ2-3,-,-,CASSFSFSTDTQYF,TGTGCCAGCAGTTTCAGTTTTAGCACAGATACGCAGTATTTT
TRBV24-1,TRBJ2-1,-,-,CATSQGGHTGYNEQFF,TGTGCCACCAGTCAAGGGGGACATACGGGGTACAATGAGCAGTTCTTC
TRBV4-1,TRBJ2-2,TRBD1,-,CASSHRTGTVDTGELFF,TGCGCCAGCAGCCATCGAACCGGGACAGTGGACACCGGGGAGCTGTTTTTT
TRBV29-1,TRBJ1-4,-,-,CSVVQGLSGGNEKLFF,TGCAGCGTTGTTCAGGGCCTATCGGGGGGCAATGAAAAACTGTTTTTT
TRBV5-1,TRBJ2-1,-,few,CASSLSTNEQFF,TGCGCCAGCAGCCTATCTACGAATGAGCAGTTCTTC
TRBV7-8,TRBJ2-1,-,-,CASSLASVNNEQFF,TGTGCCAGCAGCTTAGCGTCCGTTAACAATGAGCAGTTCTTC
TRBV4-1,TRBJ2-1,-,-,CASSQDWQDEQFF,TGCGCCAGCAGCCAAGATTGGCAGGATGAGCAGTTCTTC
TRBV18,TRBJ1-2,-,-,CASSPTDSNYGYTF,TGTGCCAGCTCACCGACAGATTCCAACTATGGCTACACCTTC
TRBV4-2,TRBJ1-1,-,-,CASSQDRQARAFF,TGTGCCAGCAGCCAAGATCGCCAGGCCAGAGCTTTCTTT
TRBV6-5,TRBJ2-1,TRBD1,-,CASSGTETYNEQFF,TGTGCCAGCTCCGGGACAGAGACCTACAATGAGCAGTTCTTC
TRBV28,TRBJ2-3,TRBD1,-,CASSSLAGGLRDTQYF,TGTGCCAGCAGTTCCCTCGCAGGGGGATTGAGGGATACGCAGTATTTT
TRBV5-1,TRBJ2-5,TRBD2,-,CASRGLAGPGETQYF,TGCGCCAGCAGGGGACTAGCGGGACCGGGGGAGACCCAGTACTTC
TRBV19,TRBJ1-1,-,-,CASSSSSNTEAFF,TGTGCCAGTAGTTCCTCGTCCAACACTGAAGCTTTCTTT
TRBV19,TRBJ2-7,-,-,CASSINRSPYEQYF,TGTGCCAGTAGTATCAACAGATCACCCTACGAGCAGTACTTC
TRBV5-4,TRBJ2-3,-,-,CASSLSTDTQYF,TGTGCCAGCAGCCTAAGCACAGATACGCAGTATTTT
TRBV2,TRBJ1-2,-,few,CASKLAQGYGYTF,TGTGCCAGCAAGCTGGCGCAGGGCTATGGCTACACCTTC
TRBV24-1,TRBJ2-1,-,-,CATGGLGYYNEQFF,TGTGCCACGGGAGGCTTGGGGTACTACAATGAGCAGTTCTTC
TRBV6-5,TRBJ1-2,-,-,CASSKQGSYGYTF,TGTGCCAGCAGTAAACAGGGATCCTATGGCTACACCTTC
TRBV20-1,TRBJ1-1,TRBD1,-,CSASGTAGAMNTEAFF,TGCAGTGCTAGTGGGACAGCCGGGGCCATGAACACTGAAGCTTTCTTT
TRBV9,TRBJ2-5,TRBD1,-,CASSVAVGDRIQETQYF,TGTGCCAGCAGCGTAGCGGTGGGGGACAGGATACAAGAGACCCAGTACTTC
TRBV7-2,TRBJ1-3,-,-,CASSLYPGGNTIYF,TGTGCCAGCAGCTTATACCCGGGTGGAAACACCATATATTTT
TRBV28,TRBJ2-7,TRBD2,-,CASSFPGLVNEQYF,TGTGCCAGCAGTTTTCCGGGACTAGTGAACGAGCAGTACTTC